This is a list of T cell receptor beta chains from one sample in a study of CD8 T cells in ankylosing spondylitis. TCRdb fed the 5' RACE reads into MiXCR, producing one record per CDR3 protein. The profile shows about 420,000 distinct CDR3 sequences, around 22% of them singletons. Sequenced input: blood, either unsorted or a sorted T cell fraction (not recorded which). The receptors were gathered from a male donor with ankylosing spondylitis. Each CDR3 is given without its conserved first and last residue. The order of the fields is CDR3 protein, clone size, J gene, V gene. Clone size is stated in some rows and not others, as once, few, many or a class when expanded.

ASSFFLWNEQF few TRBJ2-1 TRBV7-2
ASSTFQETQY NA TRBJ2-5 TRBV5-1
ASRLGTVIYNSPLH NA TRBJ1-6 TRBV4-2
SAREASRYNEQF once TRBJ2-1 TRBV20-1
SVALGGRNTGELF few TRBJ2-2 TRBV29-1
ASSLGVAGGSTLPYEQY few TRBJ2-7 TRBV11-2
ASSLRHEQF few TRBJ2-1 TRBV5-6
ASSRQGQGTREQY NA TRBJ2-7 TRBV11-2
SARAQWGELF NA TRBJ2-2 TRBV20-1
SATARETQY NA TRBJ2-5 TRBV20-1
ASSAASAGADTQY NA TRBJ2-3 TRBV9
ASTTRNTGELF NA TRBJ2-2 TRBV12-3/TRBV12-4
ASSPPGLVGDTQY few TRBJ2-3 TRBV3-1
SAGTGGGLVADTQY many TRBJ2-3 TRBV29-1
ASSHPNTEAF NA TRBJ1-1 TRBV12-3/TRBV12-4
ASRKGLAGTRGEQF NA TRBJ2-1 TRBV19
ASSPTPNTGELF NA TRBJ2-2 TRBV11-2
ASSFPGTGTDTQY NA TRBJ2-3 TRBV28
ASSLQGLAGRETQY few TRBJ2-5 TRBV7-9
ASSLPGPTSAQY once TRBJ2-5 TRBV13
SVLRDPNTGELF NA TRBJ2-2 TRBV29-1
ASGRDNSYEQY NA TRBJ2-7 TRBV7-9
ASSQGVASYNEQF NA TRBJ2-1 TRBV14
ASSTGRTFDTQY NA TRBJ2-3 TRBV2
ASSEPSNRDPQF NA TRBJ2-1 TRBV25-1
ASSLRRGRAGNEQF NA TRBJ2-1 TRBV7-8